This T cell receptor (beta chain) was sequenced for a study of tumor-infiltrating lymphocytes in primary liver carcinoma. For this clonotype: A read error may account for a junction end that differs from germline.

Unsorted whole blood supplied the blood RNA, and germline DNA was isolated too. Synthesis of TCR beta cDNA was carried out from around 500 ng total RNA with a constant-region primer. Slightly modified ARM-PCR served as the procedure for the TCR beta libraries. These libraries came from three rounds of nested multiplex PCR. TRBV1-TRBV30 forward and Cbeta reverse primers drove the first two roughly 10-cycle rounds. TCRdb recomputed calls from the multiplex PCR reads with MiXCR, one row per CDR3 protein. The data show fewer than 400,000 distinct CDR3 sequences, 45% to 70% seen once. The CDR3 length is 15 residues. Germline V gene data show CDR1 as PRHDT and CDR2 as FYEKMQ (reference sequence).

Sample: peripheral blood. This sequence joins TRBV13 and TRBJ2-7; D is undetermined. This receptor was taken from a woman younger than 45 with primary liver carcinoma and hepatitis B virus infection. As DNA, the CDR3 is TGTGCCAACAGCTCGGACGGGCTTGGAAGATACGGGCAGTACTTC. It translates to CANSSDGLGRYGQYF.